This T cell receptor beta chain was obtained from a study of blood T cell repertoires in COVID-19. Per germline, CDR1 SGHTA and CDR2 FQGTGA. V gave up 3 bases and J gave up 1 base, with 6 bases separating them. The CDR3 contains 13 residues. Original processing notes: Estimation of nucleated cell counts was performed using reference gene primer amplification. Libraries were prepared by immunoSEQ multiplex PCR; TCRdb keeps only in-frame clonotypes and omits some of them. For V, J and clone size, that table is used; D and trimming come from the DNA. The sample has some 74,000 clones; around 77% are singletons.

The clonotype was recovered from a man aged 65-85 years with active or convalescent COVID-19. Material: peripheral blood. This sequence joins TRBV7-3 and TRBJ1-1; TRBD1 is a possible D gene (5 bases). CDR3 residues: CASSLTENTEAFF. The DNA for the CDR3 is TGTGCCAGCAGCTTGACAGAGAACACTGAAGCTTTCTTT.